This TCR beta chain was sequenced for a study of T cell responses to AZD1222 COVID-19 vaccine. Background on the study: Second-dose schedules of about 4 or about 12 weeks were combined.

Some clones are missing from TCRdb's copy, which holds only in-frame ones; the method was immunoSEQ multiplex PCR. The sample shows 120,000 or so clones, 85% to 90% of them seen only once. For this clone: Antigen: not known.

Study results and limitations: Epitopes outside B.1.351 and B.1.1.7 mutated regions reportedly drew nearly half of spike TCRs. All repertoire sampling was performed exclusively after the peak T cell response.

Trimming stripped 4 bases from V and 11 bases from J, with 12 bases between. The germline CDR1 and CDR2 sequences are MNHEY and SVGAGI. The CDR3 extends over 13 amino acids. This sample comprised peripheral blood, obtained on day 0 of AZD1222 vaccination. The TCR was taken from an adult in good health. The rearrangement joins TRBV6-5 to TRBJ1-6; TRBD1 is a possible D gene (5 bases). The CDR3 spells CASSSMGVTPLHF. The CDR3 DNA reads as TGTGCCAGCAGTTCAATGGGGGTGACACCCCTCCACTTT.